Below are 21 T cell receptor beta chains sequenced from a single sample in a study of blood T cell repertoires in COVID-19. The repertoire was sequenced with immunoSEQ multiplex PCR; TCRdb's copy has only in-frame clones and lacks some. The data hold roughly 200,000 clones, with around 83% observed a single time. The specimen was peripheral blood. The receptors were gathered from a woman aged 55-70 years with acute or convalescent COVID-19.

This clone was recorded a few times. The rearrangement links TRBV5-1 to TRBJ1-1, with D unclear. Germline V lookup: CDR1 SGHRS, CDR2 YFSETQ. This CDR3 has 17 residues. The V end lost 0 bases, the J end lost 1 base, and 16 bases lay between the germline ends. The CDR3 loop is CASSLAPGGFANTEAFF. CDR3 coding DNA: TGCGCCAGCAGCTTGGCCCCAGGTGGGTTTGCGAACACTGAAGCTTTCTTT.

This rearrangement joins TRBV24-1 to TRBJ2-2; D is unclear. Germline V gene data show CDR1 as KGHDR and CDR2 as SFDVKD. This CDR3 contains 11 residues. V was clipped by 6 bases and J by 5 bases, with 3 bases between them. In DNA form, the CDR3 reads TGTGCCACCAGTCTAACCGGGGAGCTGTTTTTT. Translation gives CATSLTGELFF.

The chain combines TRBV2 with TRBJ2-5; 14 bases align to TRBD2. The germline V gene encodes CDR1 SNHLY and CDR2 FYNNEI. The CDR3 sequence is 16 residues long. The J segment lost 5 bases and the V segment lost 5 bases, leaving 7 bases of the junction unmatched. The CDR3 bases are TGTGCCAGCAGTCGAGGGACTAGCGGGAGCGGGGAGACCCAGTACTTC. This codes for CASSRGTSGSGETQYF.

The rearrangement joins TRBV2 to TRBJ1-5; D unclear. The germline gives CDR1 SNHLY, CDR2 FYNNEI. The CDR3 is 12 amino acids. Trimming left V 6 bases short and J 2 bases short, with 5 bases between. The CDR3 region is CASRIGNQPQHF. The CDR3 DNA reads as TGTGCCAGCAGGATAGGCAATCAGCCCCAGCATTTT.

The chain has TRBV28 and TRBJ1-3; unclear D gene. The CDR3 contains 12 residues. Germline CDR1 and CDR2: MDHEN and SYDVKM. V was pared by 9 bases and J by 4 bases, with 10 bases between. The CDR3 bases are TGTGCCAGTAGGTCGGGAGGAAACACCATATATTTT. Its protein is CASRSGGNTIYF.

This clone occurred once. This chain joins TRBV19 and TRBJ2-1; no firm D call. Germline V gene sequence: CDR1 LNHDA, CDR2 SQIVND (reference sequence). V gave up 3 bases and J gave up 7 bases, with 13 bases separating them. This CDR3 spans 14 amino acids. CDR3 amino acids: CASSIEASWNEQFF. As DNA, the CDR3 is TGTGCCAGTAGTATTGAAGCTAGTTGGAATGAGCAGTTCTTC.

The rearrangement links TRBV28 to TRBJ2-5; weak D call: TRBD1 (6 bases). Germline CDR1 reads MDHEN; CDR2 reads SYDVKM. This CDR3 has 15 residues. Deletions cut 6 bases from V and 1 base from J, with 15 bases between. CDR3 residues: CASRTTGQVQETQYF. CDR3 nucleotides: TGTGCCAGCAGGACAACAGGGCAGGTCCAAGAGACCCAGTACTTC.

This clone was recorded a few times. V gene TRBV30 combines with J gene TRBJ2-1; D ambiguous. Between the trimmed V and J ends, which lost 1 base and 9 bases, there was a span of 7 bases. Germline-derived CDR1 and CDR2 are GTSNPN and SVGIG (reference sequence). This CDR3 contains 11 residues. CDR3 sequence reads: CAWSESVEQFF. The CDR3 region has the DNA TGTGCCTGGAGTGAGAGCGTTGAGCAGTTCTTC.

This chain connects TRBV5-4 to TRBJ1-2; weak D call: TRBD1 (6 bases). CDR1 and CDR2 from the germline V gene are SGHNT and YYREEE (reference sequence). This CDR3 has 14 amino acids. Trimming cost V 0 bases and J 6 bases, with 12 bases left between them. The CDR3 reads CASSLAQGNNGYTF. The CDR3 bases are TGTGCCAGCAGCTTGGCCCAGGGGAACAATGGCTACACCTTC.

The genes are TRBV19 and TRBJ1-3, with D perhaps matching TRBD1 (5 bases). The CDR3 is made up of 17 amino acids. V was pared by 5 bases and J by 2 bases, with 19 bases between. Germline CDR1 and CDR2: LNHDA and SQIVND (reference sequence). The CDR3 sequence is CASSARLGAKTGNTIYF. CDR3 DNA sequence: TGTGCCAGTAGTGCCCGGTTAGGGGCGAAGACTGGAAACACCATATATTTT. Full variable domain (missing parts from reference TRBV19 and TRBJ1-3): DGGITQSPKYLFRKEGQNVTLSCEQNLNHDAMYWYRQDPGQGLRLIYYSQIVNDFQKGDIAEGYSVSREKKESFPLTVTSAQKNPTAFYLCASSARLGAKTGNTIYFGEGSWLTVV.

The chain joins TRBV19 to TRBJ2-7; no definite D call. The CDR3 spans 15 residues. The germline V and J ends were trimmed by 3 bases and 1 base, with 13 bases remaining between them. Germline V gene data show CDR1 as LNHDA and CDR2 as SQIVND (reference sequence). CDR3 bases: TGTGCCAGTAGTATTTTGCCAGGATCTTCCTACGAGCAGTACTTC. It encodes CASSILPGSSYEQYF.

This clone was seen a handful of times. The CDR3 coding sequence is TGTGCCAGCAGCCAAGTACCCACCCGGGGGAACACTGAAGCTTTCTTT. Protein: CASSQVPTRGNTEAFF. This chain uses TRBV3-1 (or the pseudogene TRBV3-2) with TRBJ1-1; D is ambiguous. CDR1 and CDR2 from the germline V gene are LGHDT and YNNKEL (reference sequence). CDR3 size: 16 residues. The ends were cut back, 1 base at V and 1 base at J, with 13 bases in the middle.

Details on this clone: At one end, the junction sequence differs from germline, possibly due to a read error. The chain links TRBV7-7 to TRBJ2-2, with 8 bases fitting TRBD1. The CDR3 spans 16 residues. Germline loops: CDR1 SSHAT, CDR2 FNYEAQ (reference sequence). DNA for the CDR3: TGTGCTAGCAGCTTAGGGACAGGCACGAACACCGGGGAGCTGTTTTTT. Its protein product is CASSLGTGTNTGELFF.

This chain joins TRBV19 and TRBJ1-2; maybe TRBD1 (6 bases). This CDR3 contains 14 residues. V lost 2 bases to trimming and J lost 6 bases, with 13 bases between them. Per the germline V gene, CDR1 is LNHDA and CDR2 is SQIVND (reference sequence). For the CDR3, the DNA is TGTGCCAGTAGTATACCCCCGGGGGGGCATGGCTACACCTTC. This translates into CASSIPPGGHGYTF.

The J gene is TRBJ1-5, the V gene TRBV4-2, with TRBD1 matching 7 bases. The J segment lost 1 base and the V segment lost 3 bases, leaving 9 bases of the junction unmatched. This CDR3 is 17 amino acids long. Germline V gives CDR1 LGHNA, CDR2 YNFKEQ. CDR3 in DNA: TGTGCCAGCAGCCACGACCAGGGGGTGGAGAGCAATCAGCCCCAGCATTTT. Its translation: CASSHDQGVESNQPQHF.

This rearrangement joins TRBV5-1 to TRBJ2-2, with 8 bases lining up with TRBD1. The V gene end was trimmed by 4 bases and the J gene end by 2 bases; junction bases not matched to a gene: 4. CDR1 is SGHRS and CDR2 is YFSETQ in the germline V gene. The CDR3 runs 15 residues. Here the CDR3 reads CASSPGQGNTGELFF. For the CDR3, the DNA is TGCGCCAGCAGCCCAGGACAGGGTAACACCGGGGAGCTGTTTTTT.

The chain uses TRBV5-1 and TRBJ2-7; D is unresolved. Looked up from germline, CDR1 is SGHRS and CDR2 is YFSETQ. V lost 5 bases to trimming and J lost 3 bases, with 15 bases between them. The CDR3 loop spans 14 amino acids. The CDR3 nucleotides are TGCGCCAGCAGACCTGGCCCAAGCGTCTACGAGCAGTACTTC. Protein sequence: CASRPGPSVYEQYF. Together with reference TRBV5-1 and TRBJ2-7, the CDR3 gives the full variable domain: KAGVTQTPRYLIKTRGQQVTLSCSPISGHRSVSWYQQTPGQGLQFLFEYFSETQRNKGNFPGRFSGRQFSNSRSEMNVSTLELGDSALYLCASRPGPSVYEQYFGPGTRLTVT.

The chain uses TRBV12-3 or TRBV12-4 and TRBJ2-1; D might be TRBD2 (6 bases). The CDR3 consists of 13 residues. V was clipped by 5 bases and J by 7 bases, with 12 bases between them. The CDR3 is CASSPREFNEQFF. The CDR3 region has the DNA TGTGCCAGCAGTCCTCGGGAGTTTAATGAGCAGTTCTTC.

V is TRBV9 and J is TRBJ2-7, with TRBD2 identical over 8 bases. After removal of 4 bases from V and 3 bases from J, the junction contained 6 bases not matched to a gene. This CDR3 is 14 amino acids long. CDR1 is SGDLS and CDR2 is YYNGEE in the germline V gene. The CDR3: CASSPSGRVYEQYF. The DNA of the CDR3 is TGTGCCAGCAGCCCCAGCGGGAGAGTCTACGAGCAGTACTTC.

The J gene is TRBJ2-5, the V gene TRBV14; 8 positions agree with TRBD1. The CDR3 has 13 residues. Germline lookup yields CDR1 SGHDN and CDR2 FVKESK. The ends lost 3 bases at V and 13 bases at J; junction bases unmatched: 10. The CDR3 nucleotides read TGTGCCAGCAGCCAGACCACCAGGGGGCGTCCGTACTTC. It encodes CASSQTTRGRPYF.

The chain joins TRBV2 to TRBJ1-1; D remains unclear. The CDR3 runs to 12 residues. Germline assignment: CDR1 SNHLY and CDR2 FYNNEI. V lost 9 bases to trimming and J lost 0 bases, with 8 bases between them. The CDR3 spells CASARVNTEAFF. CDR3 sequence (DNA): TGTGCCAGTGCACGGGTGAACACTGAAGCTTTCTTT.